This T cell receptor beta chain was captured by sequencing in a study of blood T cells in healthy people across ages. This CDR3 has 15 amino acids. Per germline, CDR1 SGDLS and CDR2 YYNGEE. The sample providers were healthy Caucasian people from Russia, aged about 6 to 100. In each sample, at least 6.5 million PBMCs were isolated. The second PCR ran about 6 to 12 cycles with a sample-barcoded 5' primer and J-beta primers. TCRdb used MiXCR to reprocess the 5' RACE reads, holding one entry per CDR3 protein. The sample includes more than 700,000 distinct CDR3 sequences, about 55% of them seen just once. About this clonotype: The antigen is not known.

The study, taken as a whole, reports: With naive T cell percentage, TCR beta diversity showed a strong correlation.

This receptor was obtained from a man aged 80 or over in good health. The chain combines TRBV9 with TRBJ2-5, with a possible D match to TRBD2 (5 bases). The J call is in doubt because the DNA end fits TRBJ2-7 better. Sequencing used blood. The CDR3 loop reads CASSVGRGPYHEQYF. In DNA form, the CDR3 reads TGTGCCAGCAGCGTAGGTAGAGGGCCATACCACGAGCAGTACTTC.